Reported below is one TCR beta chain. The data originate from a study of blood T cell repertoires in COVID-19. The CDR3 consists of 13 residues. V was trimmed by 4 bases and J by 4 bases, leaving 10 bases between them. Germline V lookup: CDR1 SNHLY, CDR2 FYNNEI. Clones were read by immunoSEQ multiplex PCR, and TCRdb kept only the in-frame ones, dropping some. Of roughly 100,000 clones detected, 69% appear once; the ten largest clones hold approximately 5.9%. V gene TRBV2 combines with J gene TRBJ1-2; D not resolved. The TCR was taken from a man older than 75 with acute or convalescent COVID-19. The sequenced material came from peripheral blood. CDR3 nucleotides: TGTGCCAGCAGTGGTGCGGGGTTCTATGGCTACACCTTC. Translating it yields CASSGAGFYGYTF.